The rows below give T cell receptor beta chains drawn from one sample of a study of T cells after yellow fever vaccination. TCRdb passed the 5' RACE reads through MiXCR, listing each CDR3 protein once. The table includes 340,000 or so distinct CDR3 sequences, around 13% detected once. The input for sequencing was CD4+ T cells sorted from PBMCs, taken 15 days after the yellow fever booster vaccination. The receptors derive from a man between 18 and 35 years old who received the YFV17D yellow fever vaccine. Both conserved end residues are part of each CDR3. The D gene is left open where the match is weak. Some rows mark clone size as missing; the rest say once, few, many or name a class of expanded clone.

J | size | D | V | CDR3 | DNA
TRBJ2-2 | . | . | TRBV12-3/TRBV12-4 | CASRADGVTGELFF | TGTGCCAGCAGGGCCGACGGGGTCACCGGGGAGCTGTTTTTT
TRBJ1-5 | . | . | TRBV12-3/TRBV12-4 | CASNERVAQPQHF | TGTGCCAGCAACGAGCGGGTGGCTCAGCCCCAGCATTTT
TRBJ1-6 | few | . | TRBV6-5 | CASSYSDGAGTSPLHF | TGTGCCAGCAGTTACTCGGATGGAGCTGGAACCTCACCCCTCCACTTT
TRBJ2-7 | . | TRBD1 | TRBV5-1 | CASSSQGQAYEQYF | TGCGCCAGCAGCTCGCAGGGACAGGCCTACGAGCAGTACTTC
TRBJ2-3 | few | TRBD2 | TRBV6-7 | CASSKLAIEDTQYF | TGTGCCAGCAGTAAACTAGCGATTGAAGATACGCAGTATTTT
TRBJ1-3 | few | . | TRBV4-3 | CASSQEGTPDSGNTIYF | TGCGCCAGCAGCCAAGAAGGGACTCCGGACTCTGGAAACACCATATATTTT
TRBJ1-2 | . | TRBD1 | TRBV7-2 | CASSLVTGVGYTF | TGTGCCAGCAGCTTAGTGACAGGGGTTGGCTACACCTTC
TRBJ1-2 | few | . | TRBV29-1 | CSVGGGGVANYGYTF | TGCAGCGTCGGAGGGGGGGGGGTAGCTAACTATGGCTACACCTTC
TRBJ2-3 | few | TRBD2 | TRBV4-3 | CASSQLTSGGAGGTQYF | TGCGCCAGCAGCCAATTAACTAGCGGGGGGGCCGGAGGTACGCAGTATTTT
TRBJ2-5 | . | . | TRBV7-2 | CASSFGVLETQYF | TGTGCCAGCAGCTTCGGAGTCCTAGAGACCCAGTACTTC
TRBJ2-2 | many | TRBD2 | TRBV7-2 | CASRLAGVRVELFF | TGTGCCAGCAGATTAGCGGGGGTTCGTGTGGAGCTGTTTTTT
TRBJ2-3 | few | TRBD2 | TRBV11-2 | CASSQQAGGTDTQYF | TGTGCCAGCAGCCAGCAGGCGGGGGGCACAGATACGCAGTATTTT
TRBJ2-5 | few | TRBD2 | TRBV7-6 | CASLRRGGYQETQYF | TGTGCCAGCCTGAGGCGGGGGGGATACCAAGAGACCCAGTACTTC
TRBJ1-3 | many | . | TRBV29-1 | CSVQRDSGNTIYF | TGCAGCGTTCAGCGGGACTCTGGAAACACCATATATTTT
TRBJ1-4 | few | TRBD1 | TRBV11-2 | CATRISYRGVEKLFF | TGTGCCACCCGTATTAGTTACAGGGGGGTTGAAAAACTGTTTTTT
TRBJ1-1 | many | . | TRBV12-3/TRBV12-4 | CASSLFLGEAFF | TGTGCCAGCAGTTTATTTCTCGGTGAAGCTTTCTTT
TRBJ2-3 | . | TRBD2 | TRBV20-1 | CSAPRTSPDTQYF | TGCAGTGCTCCTCGGACTAGCCCAGATACGCAGTATTTT
TRBJ1-4 | few | . | TRBV19 | CASRERGSGEKLFF | TGTGCCAGTAGGGAAAGGGGATCGGGTGAAAAACTGTTTTTT
TRBJ1-2 | many | . | TRBV5-1 | CASSPRETYGYTF | TGCGCCAGCAGCCCGAGGGAGACCTATGGCTACACCTTC
TRBJ1-2 | many | . | TRBV5-1 | CASSTDSSYGYTF | TGCGCCAGCAGCACAGACAGTTCCTATGGCTACACCTTC
TRBJ2-7 | . | TRBD2 | TRBV7-3 | CASSPTGTSGHYEQYF | TGTGCCAGCAGCCCCACGGGGACTAGCGGGCACTACGAGCAGTACTTC
TRBJ2-2 | . | . | TRBV7-2 | CASSSQATGELFF | TGTGCCAGCAGCTCACAGGCAACCGGGGAGCTGTTTTTT
TRBJ2-1 | . | TRBD2 | TRBV4-2 | CASSHRPGLGDSYNEQFF | TGTGCCAGCAGCCACAGACCGGGACTAGGGGACTCCTACAATGAGCAGTTCTTC
TRBJ1-4 | . | . | TRBV7-2 | CASSLGNRNEKLFF | TGTGCCAGCAGCCTGGGGAACCGGAATGAAAAACTGTTTTTT
TRBJ1-1 | . | . | TRBV24-1 | CATSDRHSTEAFF | TGTGCCACCAGTGATAGACATTCCACTGAAGCTTTCTTT
TRBJ1-1 | few | . | TRBV5-1 | CASSSDQGRGTEAFF | TGCGCCAGCAGCTCGGACCAGGGGAGGGGCACTGAAGCTTTCTTT
TRBJ2-1 | . | TRBD1 | TRBV6-5 | CASSYSGQGEDNEQFF | TGTGCCAGCAGTTACTCGGGACAGGGGGAGGACAATGAGCAGTTCTTC
TRBJ2-1 | . | . | TRBV6-5 | CASSYSEASYNQQFF | TGTGCCAGCAGTTACTCGGAGGCTTCCTACAATCAGCAGTTCTTC
TRBJ2-5 | many | TRBD1 | TRBV6-5 | CASSYLDRGHQETQYF | TGTGCCAGCAGTTACCTAGACAGGGGGCACCAAGAGACCCAGTACTTC
TRBJ2-1 | few | TRBD2 | TRBV28 | CASSLGLAGGESYNEQFF | TGTGCCAGCAGTTTGGGACTAGCGGGGGGGGAGTCCTACAATGAGCAGTTCTTC
TRBJ2-3 | . | . | TRBV7-2 | CASSKTGRPDTQYF | TGTGCCAGCAGCAAGACAGGGAGGCCAGATACGCAGTATTTT
TRBJ1-2 | many | TRBD1 | TRBV2 | CASSPQGTGSGYTF | TGTGCCAGCAGTCCTCAGGGGACAGGGTCAGGCTACACCTTC
TRBJ2-1 | few | TRBD2 | TRBV18 | CASSPPTSGDNEQFF | TGTGCCAGCTCACCACCGACTAGCGGTGACAATGAGCAGTTCTTC
TRBJ1-2 | . | . | TRBV6-2/TRBV6-3 | CASSYPPNGYTF | TGTGCCAGCAGTTACCCCCCGAACGGCTACACCTTC
TRBJ2-6 | few | . | TRBV6-5 | CASLAPGANVLTF | TGTGCCAGCCTAGCTCCTGGGGCCAACGTCCTGACTTTC
TRBJ2-5 | many | TRBD2 | TRBV29-1 | CSVEDRASGWETQYF | TGCAGCGTTGAAGATCGGGCTAGCGGGTGGGAGACCCAGTACTTC
TRBJ2-3 | . | TRBD2 | TRBV7-3 | CASSLTPPGGTDTQYF | TGTGCCAGCAGCTTAACTCCGCCGGGGGGGACAGATACGCAGTATTTT
TRBJ1-6 | . | . | TRBV20-1 | CSASQHRQGRSPLHF | TGCAGTGCTAGCCAACACCGTCAAGGGCGCTCACCCCTCCACTTT
TRBJ2-5 | . | . | TRBV7-3 | CASSPSPGSRETQYF | TGTGCCAGCAGCCCAAGCCCAGGGTCTCGGGAGACCCAGTACTTC
TRBJ2-5 | . | . | TRBV7-8 | CASSSVPSPVGETQYF | TGTGCCAGCAGCTCCGTACCGTCGCCCGTGGGGGAGACCCAGTACTTC
TRBJ1-4 | . | . | TRBV4-2 | CASSQAWTTTNEKLFF | TGTGCCAGCAGCCAAGCATGGACAACAACTAATGAAAAACTGTTTTTT
TRBJ1-1 | . | . | TRBV5-1 | CASSPGVDTEAFF | TGCGCCAGCAGTCCAGGGGTAGACACTGAAGCTTTCTTT